The source of this T cell receptor (beta chain) is a study of vaccination and CD4 T cells after COVID-19. Background on the study: Recovered-phase convalescent patients showed SARS-CoV-2 positivity by nasal swab PCR; under 10 were mild, one severe.

With regard to this clonotype: Its antigen remains unidentified.

Cultured CD4+ T cells had their DNA profiled by the Oncomine TCR Beta short-read assay. In this case, cultured CD4+ T cells provided the extracted genomic DNA. TCRdb ran MiXCR on the PCR reads and lists one entry per CDR3 protein. The sample carries some 14,000 distinct CDR3 sequences, approximately 46% recorded once. Trimming cost V 2 bases and J 5 bases; bases outside gene matches: 2. The germline gives CDR1 MNHEY, CDR2 SVGAGI. CDR3 length: 15 amino acids. The treatment is: roughly ten-day PBMC culture with coronavirus spike peptide pools or control peptides (ViraFEST assay). The material sequenced was CD4+ T cells from blood, cultured in vitro, taken after SARS-CoV-2 vaccination. This sequence originates from a human donor who had recovered from COVID-19. J is TRBJ1-6 and V is TRBV6-5, with 8 positions matching TRBD1. The DNA of the CDR3 is TGTGCCAGCAGTTACGTGACAGGGGATAATTCACCCCTCCACTTT. Amino acids: CASSYVTGDNSPLHF.